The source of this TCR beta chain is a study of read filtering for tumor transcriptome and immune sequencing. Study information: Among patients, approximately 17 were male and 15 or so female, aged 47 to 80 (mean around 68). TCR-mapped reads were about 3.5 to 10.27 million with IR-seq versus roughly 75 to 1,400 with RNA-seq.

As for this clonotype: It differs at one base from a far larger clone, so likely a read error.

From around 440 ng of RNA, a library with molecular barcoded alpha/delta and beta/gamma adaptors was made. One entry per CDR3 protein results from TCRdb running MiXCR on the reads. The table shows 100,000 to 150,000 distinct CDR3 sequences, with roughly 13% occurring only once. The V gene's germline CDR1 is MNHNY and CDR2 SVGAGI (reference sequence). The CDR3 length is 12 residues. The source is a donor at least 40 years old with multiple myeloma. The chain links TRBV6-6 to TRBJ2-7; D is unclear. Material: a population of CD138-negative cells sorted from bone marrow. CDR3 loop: CGSSSYPGEQYF. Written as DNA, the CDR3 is TGTGGCAGCAGTTCGTACCCGGGCGAGCAGTACTTC.